This note documents a single T cell receptor beta chain sequence. The antigen is unknown. This specimen comes from a study of cytomegalovirus exposure and HLA in healthy donors. Study observations and caveats: Among TCR beta chains, those listed as cytomegalovirus-associated numbered 164.

With V trimmed by 8 bases and J by 10 bases, 13 bases remained unmatched. Germline CDR1 and CDR2: MNHNY and SVGAGI (reference sequence). This CDR3 has 14 amino acids. The repertoire was sequenced with immunoSEQ multiplex PCR; TCRdb's copy has only in-frame clones and lacks some. This table holds 150,000 to 250,000 clones, roughly 77% found once. Sequencing was done on a sample of PBMCs. This clonotype originated in a woman in her 30s in good health and CMV-seronegative. The rearrangement links TRBV6-6 to TRBJ2-2; 7 bases agree with TRBD1. CDR3 loop: CASRRNEQGTELFF. Written as DNA, the CDR3 is TGTGCCAGCCGCCGAAACGAACAGGGGACGGAGCTGTTTTTT.